The 14 T cell receptor beta chains in this list originate from one sample, sequenced in a study of regulatory T cells in long-lasting Graves disease. Time point defined: newly diagnosed GD, antithyroid drugs for less than 3 months. The TCR library was made from RNA extracted from PBMCs. Assembly of TCR beta libraries relied on iRepertoire HTBI primers together with Arm-PCR of CDR3 regions. TCRdb re-called the multiplex PCR reads with MiXCR, one entry per CDR3 protein. The table has about 450,000 distinct CDR3 sequences, around 17% seen once; the top ten hold around 10%. The sample also formed part of further work on T cells in Graves' hyperthyroidism and ophthalmopathy.

Specimen: peripheral blood mononuclear cells (PBMCs), collected at new diagnosis, from a patient treated with antithyroid drugs. The source of these receptors is a woman between 25 and 40 years old with Graves disease.

V and J are TRBV7-9 and TRBJ1-1; D remains ambiguous. The V end was cut by 3 bases, the J end by 2 bases, with 13 bases between. This CDR3 has 15 amino acids. Germline V gene data show CDR1 as SEHNR and CDR2 as FQNEAQ (reference sequence). The CDR3 loop reads CASSFISGPNTEAFF. CDR3 in DNA: TGTGCCAGCAGCTTCATTTCCGGTCCAAACACTGAAGCTTTCTTT.

This chain uses TRBV11-2 with TRBJ2-1; D gene uncertain. CDR3 length: 14 residues. Trimming pared 5 bases from V and 7 bases from J, leaving 15 bases between. Looked up from germline, CDR1 is SGHAT and CDR2 is FQNNGV. This CDR3 is CASSPAQAKNEQFF. CDR3 sequence (DNA): TGTGCCAGCAGCCCCGCCCAAGCCAAGAATGAGCAGTTCTTC.

This clonotype has ten or more counts. This rearrangement joins TRBV2 to TRBJ1-1, with D possibly matching TRBD1 (6 bases). This CDR3 contains 16 residues. Trimming removed 4 bases from V and 3 bases from J, with 18 bases in between. Germline CDR1 reads SNHLY; CDR2 reads FYNNEI. The CDR3 region has the DNA TGTGCCAGCAGTGTTGCGCTGAGGGGGATAGACACTGAAGCTTTCTTT. This translates into CASSVALRGIDTEAFF.

This clonotype was picked up many times. This chain joins TRBV6-1 and TRBJ2-7; D unresolved. Trimming left V 5 bases short and J 0 bases short, with 2 bases between. CDR3 size: 11 residues. The germline CDR1 and CDR2 sequences are MNHNS and SASEGT. The CDR3 protein is CASSNSYEQYF. CDR3 DNA sequence: TGTGCCAGCAGTAACTCCTACGAGCAGTACTTC.

This clonotype occurred many times. This rearrangement joins TRBV6-2 or TRBV6-3 to TRBJ1-6; no clear D. The CDR3 runs to 17 residues. Germline V gene sequence: CDR1 MNHEY, CDR2 SVGEGT. V was cut by 0 bases and J by 4 bases, with 13 bases left in between. The CDR3 sequence is CASSYSTGSEYNSPLHF. The CDR3 DNA reads TGTGCCAGCAGTTACTCGACGGGTTCGGAATATAATTCACCCCTCCACTTT.

There are many counts of this clonotype. V gene TRBV18 combines with J gene TRBJ2-7; D gene unclear. Trimming pared 3 bases from V and 0 bases from J, leaving 12 bases between. Looked up from germline, CDR1 is KGHSH and CDR2 is LQKENI. This CDR3 region has 15 residues. The CDR3 nucleotides are TGTGCCAGCTCACCGAGGCAGTCTCCCTCCTACGAGCAGTACTTC. Translating gives CASSPRQSPSYEQYF.

The table lists this clonotype with a few counts. J is TRBJ2-1 and V is TRBV9, with 7 bases fitting TRBD1. Germline assignment: CDR1 SGDLS and CDR2 YYNGEE. This CDR3 has 16 residues. The junction had 10 bases not matched to a gene; V was cut back by 3 bases and J by 4 bases. This CDR3 is CASSDIDRDVYNEQFF. CDR3 bases: TGTGCCAGCAGCGACATAGACAGGGACGTATACAATGAGCAGTTCTTC.

This clonotype was counted at least ten times. The chain links TRBV6-2 or TRBV6-3 to TRBJ2-5; 14 bases fit TRBD2. Germline CDR1 reads MNHEY; CDR2 reads SVGEGT. V was clipped by 4 bases and J by 5 bases; unmatched bases: 6. This CDR3 is 16 amino acids long. CDR3 DNA sequence: TGTGCCAGCAGTTCCCCGGGACTAGCGGGAGTTGAGACCCAGTACTTC. It is translated as CASSSPGLAGVETQYF.

V and J are TRBV7-2 and TRBJ2-1, with D unclear. The CDR3 extends over 14 amino acids. V shed 3 bases and J shed 5 bases, with 11 bases lying between them. In germline, CDR1 is SGHTA, CDR2 FQGNSA. The CDR3 DNA reads TGTGCCAGCAGCTTTTATTCTCAAAACAATGAGCAGTTCTTC. Amino acid sequence: CASSFYSQNNEQFF.

Ten or more counts support this clonotype. The chain recombines TRBV11-2 with TRBJ2-1; TRBD2 aligns across 10 bases. The CDR3 is made up of 15 amino acids. With 5 bases clipped from V and 7 bases from J, the junction kept 8 bases outside the gene matches. In germline, CDR1 is SGHAT, CDR2 FQNNGV. The CDR3 coding sequence is TGTGCCAGCAGCCTGGGACTAGCGTTACAAAATGAGCAGTTCTTC. This translates into CASSLGLALQNEQFF.

V and J are TRBV9 and TRBJ2-6; 11 bases line up with TRBD1. V lost 4 bases and J lost 2; bases outside the gene matches: 11. Per the germline V gene, CDR1 is SGDLS and CDR2 is YYNGEE. This CDR3 comprises 19 residues. The CDR3 loop is CASSPRTGGSLPGANVLTF. The CDR3 nucleotides read TGTGCCAGCAGCCCACGGACAGGGGGCTCCCTCCCTGGGGCCAACGTCCTGACTTTC.

This clonotype was picked up many times. The CDR3 here is CASSPLGGSGNTIYF. The CDR3 DNA sequence: TGTGCCAGCAGCCCACTTGGGGGCTCTGGAAACACCATATATTTT. The gene calls are TRBV3-1 and TRBJ1-3; weak D call: TRBD1 (5 bases). This CDR3 region has 15 residues. Per germline, CDR1 LGHDT and CDR2 YNNKEL (reference sequence). V gave up 4 bases and J gave up 0 bases, with 10 bases separating them.

On this clonotype: Germline is not matched at one junction end, which may reflect a read error. The chain employs TRBV11-1 and TRBJ2-1; TRBD2 might be the D (9 bases). Germline-derived CDR1 and CDR2 are SGHAT and FQDESV (reference sequence). This CDR3 has 14 amino acids. CDR3 residues: CASSLVAAGGGRDF. The CDR3 nucleotides read TGTGCCAGCAGCTTAGTGGCGGCAGGGGGCGGGAGGGACTTC.

This clonotype came up many times. The rearrangement links TRBV20-1 to TRBJ2-7; a weak D match, TRBD2 (5 bases). The CDR3 is 12 residues long. Trimming shortened V by 0 bases and J by 6 bases, and 9 bases separated the two germline ends. Germline-derived CDR1 and CDR2 are DFQATT and SNEGSKA (reference sequence). In nucleotides, the CDR3 is TGCAGTGCTAGAGAAGGGAGCGGCGAGCAGTACTTC. It encodes CSAREGSGEQYF.